These T cell receptor beta chains were read from a single sample in a study of spatial heterogeneity in lung cancer. MiXCR was run by TCRdb on the 5' RACE reads, yielding one entry per CDR3 protein. The sample records around 30,000 distinct CDR3 sequences, approximately 8.4% being singletons. The starting material was PBMCs, obtained at surgery. The source is a female donor with early-stage non-small cell lung cancer. The CDR3 runs from the conserved cysteine through the conserved F or W. A D gene is named only where the DNA matches it firmly. Size is stated for part of the rows, as once, few or many counts, or as a class when the clone is expanded.

abundance,d_gene,v_gene,j_gene,CDR3nt,CDR3aa
many,.,TRBV28,TRBJ1-2,TGTGCCAGCACGGCGGCCAGGCGAGGCTACACCTTC,CASTAARRGYTF
many,.,TRBV19,TRBJ2-3,TGTGCCAGTAGTCCGGGACTTAAGGATACGCAGTATTTT,CASSPGLKDTQYF
many,.,TRBV6-5,TRBJ2-7,TGTGCCGCCTCCAGGGGATACGAGCAGTACTTC,CAASRGYEQYF
many,TRBD1,TRBV6-1,TRBJ1-5,TGTGCCAGCACCGGGACAGGCAATCAGCCCCAGCATTTT,CASTGTGNQPQHF
.,.,TRBV5-1,TRBJ1-5,TGCGCCAGCGCTGAGGGGTCTAGCAATCAGCCCCAGCATTTT,CASAEGSSNQPQHF
many,.,TRBV29-1,TRBJ2-5,TGCAGCGCTTCAGTCTCGGGACATCAAGAGACCCAGTACTTC,CSASVSGHQETQYF
few,TRBD1,TRBV7-2,TRBJ1-2,TGTGCCAGCAGCTTCGACACAGCGGCAGGGGGCTATGGCTACACCTTC,CASSFDTAAGGYGYTF
few,.,TRBV12-3/TRBV12-4,TRBJ1-1,TGTGCCAGCAGTTTGGGACAGAACACTGAAGCTTTCTTT,CASSLGQNTEAFF
many,.,TRBV30,TRBJ2-3,TGTGCCTGGAGTGTAGCGGCAGATACGCAGTATTTT,CAWSVAADTQYF
.,.,TRBV28,TRBJ1-1,TGTGCCAGCAGTTTATTCGGCTATGAAGCTTTCTTT,CASSLFGYEAFF
many,TRBD2,TRBV15,TRBJ2-3,TGTGCCACCAGCAGAGTCCGTGGACTAGCGGGAATCACAGATACGCAGTATTTT,CATSRVRGLAGITDTQYF
many,.,TRBV7-9,TRBJ2-1,TGTGCCAGCAGCTTAGCGCTCTCTCCTCCTTACAATGAGCAGTTCTTC,CASSLALSPPYNEQFF
few,.,TRBV5-1,TRBJ2-6,TGCGCCAGCAGCTTGTCAGGCAGCCGATACTCTGGGGCCAACGTCCTGACTTTC,CASSLSGSRYSGANVLTF
.,.,TRBV18,TRBJ2-1,TGTACCAGCTCACCACCGTCGGCAGTCTCCTACAATGAGCAGTTCTTC,CTSSPPSAVSYNEQFF
few,TRBD2,TRBV7-9,TRBJ2-5,TGTGCCAGCAGCTTATCTTTTGGGACTAGCGGGAGGTTGGAGGAGACCCAGTACTTC,CASSLSFGTSGRLEETQYF
many,TRBD2,TRBV11-3,TRBJ2-1,TGTGCCAGCAGCGCCCGGACTAGCGGGAGGGCCAATGAGCAGTTCTTC,CASSARTSGRANEQFF
.,.,TRBV14,TRBJ1-2,TGTGCCAGCAGCCAAGGGTGGCGGACCAACTATGGCTACACCTTC,CASSQGWRTNYGYTF
.,TRBD1,TRBV20-1,TRBJ2-7,TGCAGTGCTAGTCGCGGACAGGCCTCCTACGAGCAGTACTTC,CSASRGQASYEQYF
many,TRBD2,TRBV19,TRBJ2-1,TGTGCCAGTATGCCGTTGGCGGGAGGGAGAGACAATGAGCAGTTCTTC,CASMPLAGGRDNEQFF
.,TRBD2,TRBV25-1,TRBJ2-1,TGTGCCAGCAGTGAATATAGGGCGGGAGACTACAATGAGCAGTTCTTC,CASSEYRAGDYNEQFF
.,TRBD2,TRBV28,TRBJ2-1,TGTGCCAGCAGTTCACCGGGACTAGTGAGGAACTCCTACAATGAGCAGTTCTTC,CASSSPGLVRNSYNEQFF
few,TRBD1,TRBV2,TRBJ2-5,TGTGCCAGCAGAGGACAGGGGTTCCTCGGGGAGACCCAGTACTTC,CASRGQGFLGETQYF
many,.,TRBV12-3/TRBV12-4,TRBJ1-1,TGTGCCAGCAGTTCGGACGGGAACACTGAAGCTTTCTTT,CASSSDGNTEAFF
.,.,TRBV20-1,TRBJ2-1,TGCAGTGCTAGAACACCGGGACTGGACAATGAGCAGTTCTTC,CSARTPGLDNEQFF
many,TRBD1,TRBV29-1,TRBJ2-7,TGCAGCGTTGATCTAGGGACAGGGACCTACGAGCAGTACTTC,CSVDLGTGTYEQYF
.,.,TRBV30,TRBJ2-2,TGTGCCTGGAGTCCGCAGGGCCTTCCGCTGTTTTTT,CAWSPQGLPLFF
.,TRBD2,TRBV4-2,TRBJ2-2,TGTGCCAGCAGCCAAGAATCGACTAGCGTAGACAACACCGGGGAGCTGTTTTTT,CASSQESTSVDNTGELFF
many,.,TRBV2,TRBJ1-2,TGTGCCAGAAGCACGGGGGCCTATGGCTACACCTTC,CARSTGAYGYTF
many,.,TRBV7-2,TRBJ2-5,TGTGCCAGCAGCTACCGTACAGGGCAAGAGACCCAGTACTTC,CASSYRTGQETQYF
few,TRBD1,TRBV24-1,TRBJ2-1,TGTGCCACCAGTGATCCCGACAGGGGTGGGTACAATGAGCAGTTCTTC,CATSDPDRGGYNEQFF
few,.,TRBV6-2/TRBV6-3,TRBJ1-4,TGTGCCAGCACCCCCATGAGGACGGCAACTAATGAAAAACTGTTTTTT,CASTPMRTATNEKLFF
many,.,TRBV19,TRBJ2-1,TGTGCCAGTATGTCAAAGCGGTCCTACAATGAGCAGTTCTTC,CASMSKRSYNEQFF
many,.,TRBV7-7,TRBJ2-1,TGTGCCAGCAGCCCCAGTCTCGGGGGGCAGGGGGAGCAGTTCTTC,CASSPSLGGQGEQFF
many,TRBD2,TRBV3-1,TRBJ2-1,TGTGCCAGCAGTCACGGACTAGCGGGAGAATCCTACAATGAGCAGTTCTTC,CASSHGLAGESYNEQFF
many,TRBD2,TRBV5-1,TRBJ2-3,TGCGCCAGCAACGGGGGACTAGCGGGACTGCACCGGGGCACAGATACGCAGTATTTT,CASNGGLAGLHRGTDTQYF